Below, 25 T cell receptor beta chains from the same sample are listed, as sequenced in a study of CD8 T cells in ankylosing spondylitis. TCRdb fed the 5' RACE reads into MiXCR, producing one record per CDR3 protein. The sample consists of under 400,000 distinct CDR3 sequences, approximately 10% of them appearing once. The sequenced sample consisted of blood, either unsorted or a sorted T cell fraction (not recorded which). These receptors were obtained from a female donor with ankylosing spondylitis or in good health (not recorded which).

This clonotype was counted at least ten times. The genes are TRBV7-2 and TRBJ1-2; 7 bases match TRBD1. This CDR3 is built from 15 residues. Germline CDR1 reads SGHTA; CDR2 reads FQGNSA. Trimming cost V 5 bases and J 1 base; bases outside gene matches: 7. The CDR3 spells CASSRKQGNNYGYTF. The CDR3 DNA reads TGTGCCAGCAGCCGGAAACAGGGGAATAACTATGGCTACACCTTC.

The chain joins TRBV3-1 to TRBJ1-4; D is perhaps TRBD1 (5 bases). The CDR3 has 14 residues. Germline CDR1 is LGHDT and CDR2 is YNNKEL (reference sequence). V was clipped by 0 bases and J by 8 bases, with 10 bases between them. In DNA form, the CDR3 reads TGTGCCAGCAGCCAAGAGAGCAGGGACGAAAAACTGTTTTTT. This sequence encodes CASSQESRDEKLFF.

The table lists this clonotype with many counts. The rearrangement joins TRBV9 to TRBJ1-3; tentative D call: TRBD1 (5 bases). CDR3 length: 15 amino acids. Germline V gives CDR1 SGDLS, CDR2 YYNGEE. V lost 0 bases and J lost 2, with 9 bases in between. This CDR3 is CASSVDGGAGNTIYF. CDR3 DNA: TGTGCCAGCAGCGTAGACGGAGGGGCTGGAAACACCATATATTTT.

The rearrangement links TRBV2 to TRBJ1-2; 7 nucleotides align to TRBD1. The CDR3 sequence is 12 residues long. CDR1 SNHLY and CDR2 FYNNEI come from the germline V gene. With V trimmed by 9 bases and J by 4 bases, 5 bases remained unmatched. CDR3 DNA sequence: TGTGCCAGTGACAGGGAGACCTATGGCTACACCTTC. Translated: CASDRETYGYTF.

This clonotype has more than one count but fewer than ten. The chain carries TRBV20-1 and TRBJ2-7, with D unclear. Trimming pared 1 base from V and 0 bases from J, leaving 7 bases between. CDR3 length: 13 residues. CDR1 and CDR2 from the germline V gene are DFQATT and SNEGSKA (reference sequence). The CDR3 loop reads CSARVPSSYEQYF. CDR3 nucleotides: TGCAGTGCTAGAGTTCCGAGCTCCTACGAGCAGTACTTC.

The sample holds many counts of this clonotype. V and J are TRBV7-9 and TRBJ2-3; D possibly corresponds to TRBD1 (5 bases). In germline, CDR1 is SEHNR, CDR2 FQNEAQ (reference sequence). The CDR3 has 13 residues. The V end was cut by 4 bases, the J end by 8 bases, with 13 bases between. This chain's CDR3 is CASSYRQQLTQYF. The CDR3 DNA reads as TGTGCCAGCAGCTACAGACAGCAACTTACGCAGTATTTT.

This clonotype was recorded at least ten times. V is TRBV12-3 or TRBV12-4 and J is TRBJ2-2; weak D call: TRBD2 (6 bases). The CDR3 loop spans 11 amino acids. With 7 bases removed from V and 10 bases from J, the gap between germline ends came to 10 bases. CDR3 bases: TGTGCCAGCACCCGGGGGAAGGAGCTGTTTTTT. Its translation: CASTRGKELFF.

The chain is built from TRBV18 and TRBJ1-1; 9 bases agree with TRBD1. Germline lookup yields CDR1 KGHSH and CDR2 LQKENI. Trimming took 3 bases from V and 5 from J; bases not matched to a gene: 4. The CDR3 is made up of 14 amino acids. The chain's CDR3 is CASSPGQGPTEAFF. In DNA, the CDR3 is TGTGCCAGCTCACCGGGACAGGGACCAACTGAAGCTTTCTTT.

This clonotype was seen at least ten times. The chain recombines TRBV7-9 with TRBJ2-5; D remains unclear. The V and J ends lost 2 bases and 5 bases respectively, with 6 bases between them. The CDR3 has 12 amino acids. Germline CDR1 and CDR2: SEHNR and FQNEAQ (reference sequence). The CDR3 sequence is CASSLSVETQYF. CDR3 DNA: TGTGCCAGCAGCTTATCGGTGGAGACCCAGTACTTC.

This clonotype was found many times. CDR3 sequence reads: CASSTDSLNEQFF. For the CDR3, the DNA is TGTGCCAGCAGCACAGACAGTCTCAATGAGCAGTTCTTC. The rearrangement links TRBV9 to TRBJ2-1; TRBD1 is a possible D gene (5 bases). From germline, CDR1 is SGDLS and CDR2 YYNGEE. Trimming removed 4 bases at V and 6 bases at J, with 11 bases between. This CDR3 is 13 amino acids long. The full variable domain, completed using reference TRBV9 and TRBJ2-1, is DSGVTQTPKHLITATGQRVTLRCSPRSGDLSVYWYQQSLDQGLQFLIQYYNGEERAKGNILERFSAQQFPDLHSELNLSSLELGDSALYFCASSTDSLNEQFFGPGTRLTVL.

This chain connects TRBV27 to TRBJ1-6; D is perhaps TRBD1 (6 bases). This CDR3 contains 18 residues. V shed 2 bases and J shed 6 bases, with 20 bases lying between them. The germline V gene encodes CDR1 MNHEY and CDR2 SMNVEV (reference sequence). The CDR3 loop is CASSLRTVRGAFNSPLHF. In DNA form, the CDR3 reads TGTGCCAGCAGTTTAAGGACCGTCCGGGGGGCCTTTAATTCACCCCTCCACTTT.

The table lists this clonotype with many counts. This chain uses TRBV20-1 with TRBJ1-2; D possibly corresponds to TRBD1 (6 bases). The CDR3 totals 13 residues. Germline V gene data show CDR1 as DFQATT and CDR2 as SNEGSKA (reference sequence). Trimming cost V 0 bases and J 7 bases, with 12 bases left between them. The CDR3 DNA reads as TGCAGTGCTAGAGAGACAGGTTTAGGTGGCTACACCTTC. This translates into CSARETGLGGYTF.

This clonotype came up many times. This chain uses TRBV12-3 or TRBV12-4 with TRBJ2-3; D is undetermined. This CDR3 is built from 14 residues. Trimming left V 4 bases short and J 0 bases short, with 8 bases between. The CDR3 coding sequence is TGTGCCAGCAGTTCCCAAACGAGCACAGATACGCAGTATTTT. This sequence encodes CASSSQTSTDTQYF.

The sample holds many counts of this clonotype. The J gene is TRBJ1-5, the V gene TRBV5-1; no reliable D call. Trimming stripped 4 bases from V and 11 bases from J, with 19 bases between. This CDR3 region has 14 residues. Germline CDR1 reads SGHRS; CDR2 reads YFSETQ. The CDR3: CASSTDPNRGAQHF. CDR3 DNA: TGCGCCAGCAGCACTGACCCTAATCGAGGAGCCCAGCATTTT.

This clonotype has just a few counts. This CDR3 reads CATSRSGTGVEEAFF. The CDR3 nucleotides are TGTGCCACCAGCAGATCCGGGACAGGGGTAGAAGAAGCTTTCTTT. The gene calls are TRBV15 and TRBJ1-1; 10 bases align to TRBD1. Per germline, CDR1 LNHNV and CDR2 YYDKDF (reference sequence). The CDR3 runs 15 residues. The trim removed 2 bases at V and 8 bases at J, leaving 8 bases unmatched.

The sample holds many counts of this clonotype. The chain carries TRBV20-1 and TRBJ2-7; TRBD1 agrees at 7 bases. CDR1 DFQATT and CDR2 SNEGSKA come from the germline V gene (reference sequence). The CDR3 spans 12 residues. Trimming took 3 bases from V and 3 from J; bases not matched to a gene: 2. The CDR3 nucleotides are TGCAGTGCTAGTAACAGGGGCTACGAGCAGTACTTC. This encodes CSASNRGYEQYF.

This chain uses TRBV28 with TRBJ1-1; D gene unclear. V lost 6 bases and J lost 6, with 14 bases in between. The CDR3 length is 13 residues. The germline V gene encodes CDR1 MDHEN and CDR2 SYDVKM. The CDR3 coding sequence is TGTGCCAGCAGAGACGTCCTTATTTCTGAAGCTTTCTTT. This gives the protein CASRDVLISEAFF. The full variable domain, rest sourced from reference TRBV28 and TRBJ1-1, is DVKVTQSSRYLVKRTGEKVFLECVQDMDHENMFWYRQDPGLGLRLIYFSYDVKMKEKGDIPEGYSVSREKKERFSLILESASTNQTSMYLCASRDVLISEAFFGQGTRLTVV.

V gene TRBV3-1 combines with J gene TRBJ1-2, with D unresolved. The germline V gene has CDR1 LGHDT and CDR2 YNNKEL (reference sequence). V lost 1 base, J lost 4 bases, and 16 bases lay in between. This CDR3 spans 16 amino acids. The CDR3 reads CASSQGRTRSGYGYTF. CDR3 nucleotides: TGTGCCAGCAGCCAAGGTCGCACCCGCAGCGGCTATGGCTACACCTTC.

The CDR3 loop is CASSSRDLETQYF. The CDR3 bases are TGTGCCAGCAGCTCCAGGGATCTTGAGACCCAGTACTTC. This rearrangement joins TRBV14 to TRBJ2-5; D is perhaps TRBD1 (5 bases). Germline CDR1 and CDR2: SGHDN and FVKESK. The length of the CDR3 is 13 residues. Trimming took off 5 bases at V and 5 bases at J, with 12 bases between the two ends.

This clonotype was found a few times. The chain combines TRBV18 with TRBJ1-5; D possibly corresponds to TRBD1 (6 bases). The CDR3 runs 17 residues. With 3 bases removed from V and 9 bases from J, the gap between germline ends came to 24 bases. Per germline, CDR1 KGHSH and CDR2 LQKENI. The CDR3 coding sequence is TGTGCCAGCTCACCGGGCATCAGGGGCCGCGGGCCGCGGCCCCAGCATTTT. Protein product: CASSPGIRGRGPRPQHF.

This clonotype was observed at least ten times. This CDR3 is CSARDFRQGGSPLHF. Here the CDR3 DNA reads TGCAGTGCTAGAGATTTTAGGCAGGGCGGCTCACCCCTCCACTTT. This chain joins TRBV20-1 and TRBJ1-6; D is possibly TRBD1 (5 bases). Germline V gene lookup returns CDR1 DFQATT and CDR2 SNEGSKA (reference sequence). The CDR3 extends over 15 amino acids. Trimming shortened V by 0 bases and J by 10 bases, and 16 bases separated the two germline ends.

In this sample, this clonotype turned up many times. The CDR3 DNA follows: TGTGCCAGCAGCTTAGGGGGACGTAAGTTGACTGAAGCTTTCTTT. Residues: CASSLGGRKLTEAFF. The V gene is TRBV7-2, the J gene TRBJ1-1, with TRBD1 as a possible D gene (5 bases). Germline CDR1 reads SGHTA; CDR2 reads FQGNSA. This CDR3 contains 15 residues. V lost 1 base and J 5 bases, leaving 14 bases between the germline ends.

The J gene is TRBJ2-5, the V gene TRBV5-1; 8 nucleotides align to TRBD1. CDR1 is SGHRS and CDR2 is YFSETQ in the germline V gene. V was clipped by 4 bases and J by 2 bases; unmatched bases: 16. The CDR3 is 18 amino acids. In nucleotides, the CDR3 is TGCGCCAGCAGCCTAAAACCTGTGACAGGGGCTAGACAAGAGACCCAGTACTTC. It is translated as CASSLKPVTGARQETQYF.

The chain couples TRBV4-3 to TRBJ1-1; TRBD1 agrees at 7 bases. Trimming took 11 bases from V and 0 from J; bases not matched to a gene: 6. CDR1 is LGHNA, CDR2 YSLEER, per germline. The CDR3 runs 13 residues. The CDR3 bases are TGCGCCGGCGGGACAGCGGTGAACACTGAAGCTTTCTTT. Residues: CAGGTAVNTEAFF.

This clonotype was counted ten times or more. The rearrangement joins TRBV6-5 to TRBJ2-5; D is unclear. The germline gives CDR1 MNHEY, CDR2 SVGAGI. V gave up 0 bases and J gave up 1 base, with 6 bases separating them. The CDR3 has 14 residues. The CDR3 is CASSYSTAQETQYF. CDR3 in DNA: TGTGCCAGCAGTTACTCTACAGCCCAAGAGACCCAGTACTTC.